The rows below give T cell receptor beta chains drawn from one sample of a study of breast tumors, draining lymph nodes, adjacent tissues. TCRdb reprocessed the multiplex PCR reads with MiXCR, giving one entry per CDR3 protein. The data contain 150,000 to 200,000 distinct CDR3 sequences, around 35% of them seen just once; the ten biggest clones take up roughly 3.8%. Material: axillary lymph node tissue. These receptors were obtained from a female donor with breast cancer. Some clones in this sample may be carry-over from other donors' samples. Both conserved end residues are part of each CDR3.

V	J	CDR3
TRBV30	TRBJ2-7	CAWSVEGGSGEQYF
TRBV10-3	TRBJ2-5	CAISARTGGGETQYF
TRBV20-1	TRBJ2-2	CSAPAHGELSF
TRBV15	TRBJ1-3	CATSRDTGSGNTIYF
TRBV29-1	TRBJ1-2	CSVAADRSLYGYTF
TRBV19	TRBJ2-2	CASMRTPPAGELFF
TRBV7-2	TRBJ1-5	CASSPTAGRILTGQPQHF
TRBV6-5	TRBJ1-2	CASSHTDRGHGYTF
TRBV9	TRBJ1-2	CACSEGDGGVYGSTF
TRBV18	TRBJ2-2	CPSSPLSYANTGELFF
TRBV7-9	TRBJ1-6	CASSSGGLGNSPLHF
TRBV20-1	TRBJ2-2	CSASRGSSGTTGGLFF
TRBV5-1	TRBJ2-2	CASSLMGSGTYTEGGELFF
TRBV7-3	TRBJ2-7	CASSSQGASEQYF
TRBV24-1	TRBJ1-3	CATSASVGAGNTIYF
TRBV4-1	TRBJ1-1	CASSQEGQGINTEAFF
TRBV5-6	TRBJ1-4	CASSLSGTGTNEKLFF
TRBV6-1	TRBJ2-3	CASKPWDRGKADTQYF
TRBV20-1	TRBJ2-3	CSATGTSGGRDTQYF
TRBV6-6	TRBJ2-5	CASSYLAYQETQYF
TRBV7-9	TRBJ1-2	CASSEREEINMNYGYTF
TRBV7-6	TRBJ2-7	CASRILPRRGDTYEQYF
TRBV10-1	TRBJ1-1	CASSESLLAAFF
TRBV12-3/TRBV12-4	TRBJ2-7	CASSRRDMGSYEQYF
TRBV20-1	TRBJ2-6	CSADPAGISGANVLTF
TRBV11-2	TRBJ1-1	CASSQLSTEAFF
TRBV4-2	TRBJ2-7	CASSQENRALSYEQYF
TRBV9	TRBJ1-2	CASSVGGTDYGYTF
TRBV5-8	TRBJ2-1	CASSSGGSNSEQFF
TRBV10-2	TRBJ2-3	CASSDPSTQYF
TRBV5-1	TRBJ2-1	CASRISSYNEQFF
TRBV25-1	TRBJ2-2	CASRDGANTGELFF
TRBV12-3/TRBV12-4	TRBJ2-7	CASSFRREGQYF
TRBV12-3/TRBV12-4	TRBJ2-2	CASSSTSGELFF
TRBV10-3	TRBJ2-7	CAISESGGGAEQYF
TRBV10-3	TRBJ2-3	CAIREDGISTDTQYF
TRBV10-2	TRBJ2-3	CASSESSGGKAGLAGGADTQYF
TRBV20-1	TRBJ2-3	CSATPSSGTSTDTQYF
TRBV29-1	TRBJ1-2	CGVGSGSSQYTF
TRBV6-5	TRBJ2-3	CASSHSPTTDTQYF
TRBV12-5	TRBJ1-1	CASSGEYGTFF
TRBV6-2/TRBV6-3	TRBJ2-4	CASSRMDRLAKNIQYF
TRBV6-5	TRBJ1-3	CASSYSRDPSDTIYF
TRBV30	TRBJ1-4	CAWSVQGSSTNEKLFF
TRBV14	TRBJ2-7	CASSHGTSGPLEQYF
TRBV5-4	TRBJ1-2	CASSLPGTHGYTF
TRBV5-6	TRBJ2-1	CASSLESRAGGYNEQFF
TRBV5-1	TRBJ2-5	CASSAEGGSQTQYF
TRBV7-9	TRBJ2-3	CASSPRRDLTQYF
TRBV20-1	TRBJ2-5	CSAGRTSGSETQYF
TRBV6-6	TRBJ1-3	CASSHGGTGNTIYF
TRBV27	TRBJ1-6	CASRGSSYNSPLHF
TRBV20-1	TRBJ2-2	CSARRESGELPF
TRBV29-1	TRBJ2-6	CSVVSGANVLTF
TRBV10-3	TRBJ2-5	CAISGGLAGGQETQYF
TRBV3-1	TRBJ1-2	CASSQVLGIYGYTF
TRBV29-1	TRBJ2-3	CSVKLAPFSWTSTDTQYF
TRBV7-3	TRBJ2-1	CASSLGSGTGGNEQFF
TRBV2	TRBJ1-6	CASSEDGLGNSPLHF